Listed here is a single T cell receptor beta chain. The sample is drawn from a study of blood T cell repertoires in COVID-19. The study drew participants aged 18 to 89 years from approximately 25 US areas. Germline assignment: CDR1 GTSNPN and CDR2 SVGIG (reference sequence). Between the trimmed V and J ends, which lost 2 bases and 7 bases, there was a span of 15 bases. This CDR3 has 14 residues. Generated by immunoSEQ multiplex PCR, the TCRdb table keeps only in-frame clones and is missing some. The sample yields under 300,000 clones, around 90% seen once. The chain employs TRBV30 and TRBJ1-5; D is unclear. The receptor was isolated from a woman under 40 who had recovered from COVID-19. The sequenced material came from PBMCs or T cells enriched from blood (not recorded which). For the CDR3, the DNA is TGTGCCTGGAGTCTTGGAGGGTTTTCGCAGCCCCAGCATTTT. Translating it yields CAWSLGGFSQPQHF.